This T cell receptor beta chain was identified in a study of blood T cell repertoires in COVID-19 (dated by TCRdb to between 2020 and 2021). With respect to the entire study: The collaborator samples originated in the United States, Italy and Spain and spanned the acute and convalescent phases of COVID-19. The prospective study material was composed of cDNA or gDNA derived from T cells, B-cell-depleted T cells, or PBMCs. The dataset comprised deeply sampled blood TCRbeta repertoires from subjects exposed to, actively infected with, or recovered from COVID-19. The repertoires were made available in a free public database intended to serve as a resource for research on the immune response to SARS-CoV-2. Samples came from the ongoing ImmuneRACE study (first 160 participants) plus 1,254 subjects from 6 global collaborators. Nearly every sample came with metadata listing a de-identified subject ID, COVID-19 status, age in years and sex. Where HLA class I and class II types were available, the types were taken from metadata supplied by the sample provider, not from assay-based typing.

The CDR3, from cysteine to phenylalanine, totals 15 residues. Only the CDR3 part of the read is kept: 45 bases, read in frame from the first base. CDR1 and CDR2, per the germline V gene (reference sequence), are SEHNR and FQNEAQ. Trimmed from V: 5 bases; trimmed from J: 2 bases; junction bases lacking a gene match: 4. TCRbeta CDR3 regions were amplified from genomic DNA using the immunoSEQ Assay, a bias-controlled multiplex PCR. The study's processing was this. Nucleated cell counts per sample were estimated from amplification of reference gene primers within the assay. Sequence reads were collapsed and filtered to measure the absolute abundance of every unique TCRbeta CDR3 rearrangement. For each sample, productive Simpson clonality was calculated by taking the square root of Simpson's diversity index across productive rearrangements. Imported from immuneACCESS, the table was reduced by TCRdb to in-frame sequences with V and J called. These copies leave out some clones; in studies compared against another copy, an unresolved V gene accounts for under half, and the cause of the remainder is not known. The D gene and trimming were derived from the DNA, and the V and J assignments and clone size from that table. The sample table lists around 68,000 clones, 80% to 90% of them with a count of one. The ten biggest clones cover less than 8% of the sample.

On this clone itself: The specificity of this receptor is unknown. Per-base qualities were not stored, and no clone one base away is much larger.

The collaborating institutions used their own protocols to collect whole blood in K2EDTA tubes. For TCRbeta analysis, collaborators shipped samples as frozen whole blood, isolated PBMCs, or DNA extracted from either of those sample types. General findings and caveats noted by the study authors: Clinical and demographic metadata were provided uncurated, with the amount varying by source and participant.

The source of this sequence is a man aged 50 to 59 with active COVID-19. The rearrangement joined TRBV7-9 to TRBJ1-4, with 8 bases in between that match TRBD1. The source material was peripheral blood. This receptor has the CDR3 CASSVQGATNEKLFF. The sequenced DNA: TGTGCCAGCAGCGTCCAGGGGGCGACTAATGAAAAACTGTTTTTT.